These 27 T cell receptor beta chains came from one sample sequenced in a study of shared clonotypes between healthy human individuals. Repertoires were generated with immunoSEQ multiplex PCR, while TCRdb's copy carries only in-frame clones and drops some. Among roughly 2.2 million clones, more than 85% were seen once, and the ten largest hold 0.35% to 0.45%. Material: naive CD4+ T cells from PBMCs. Regarding subset: CD45RA+ positively selected. These receptors were obtained from a man younger than 35 in good health. Some clones in this sample may be carry-over from other donors' samples.

The chain uses TRBV18 and TRBJ1-2, with a tentative D call TRBD1 (5 bases). V was trimmed by 6 bases and J by 8 bases, leaving 19 bases between them. Germline V lookup: CDR1 KGHSH, CDR2 LQKENI. This CDR3 has 14 residues. This chain's CDR3 is CASSQRSGVGGYTF. In DNA, the CDR3 is TGTGCCAGCTCCCAACGGTCGGGGGTAGGAGGCTACACCTTC.

The V call is TRBV18, the J call TRBJ2-1; 10 bases are a match to TRBD1. The CDR3 length is 16 residues. Germline V gene lookup returns CDR1 KGHSH and CDR2 LQKENI. V lost 3 bases and J lost 3; bases outside the gene matches: 5. CDR3 protein: CASSPLDRGIYNEQFF. The CDR3 DNA is TGTGCCAGCTCACCTTTGGACAGGGGGATCTACAATGAGCAGTTCTTC. The full variable domain, its missing parts supplied by reference TRBV18 and TRBJ2-1, is NAGVMQNPRHLVRRRGQEARLRCSPMKGHSHVYWYRQLPEEGLKFMVYLQKENIIDESGMPKERFSAEFPKEGPSILRIQQVVRGDSAAYFCASSPLDRGIYNEQFFGPGTRLTVL.

V is TRBV2 and J is TRBJ2-5; 9 nucleotides agree with TRBD1. J gave up 0 bases and V 8 bases, and 4 bases lay outside the gene matches. CDR1 is SNHLY and CDR2 is FYNNEI in the germline V gene. CDR3 size: 14 residues. Here the CDR3 DNA reads TGTGCCAGCGGGAGGGACAGGGACCAAGAGACCCAGTACTTC. Its translation: CASGRDRDQETQYF.

The chain employs TRBV6-5 and TRBJ1-4, with a tentative D call TRBD1 (5 bases). CDR1 is MNHEY and CDR2 is SVGAGI in the germline V gene. The CDR3 has 16 residues. Trimming left V 0 bases short and J 8 bases short, with 16 bases between. The CDR3 loop reads CASSYSIIGAREKLFF. CDR3 sequence (DNA): TGTGCCAGCAGTTACTCGATAATCGGGGCACGCGAAAAACTGTTTTTT.

J is TRBJ1-1 and V is TRBV10-1, with D unclear. Germline V gene sequence: CDR1 WNHNN, CDR2 SYGVQD (reference sequence). The length of the CDR3 is 13 residues. V was cut by 2 bases and J by 1 base, with 5 bases left in between. The CDR3 bases are TGCGCCAGCAGTGAGACTGAGAACACTGAAGCTTTCTTT. This gives the protein CASSETENTEAFF.

V usage is TRBV9 and J usage is TRBJ2-1; TRBD2 might be the D (6 bases). Germline CDR1 is SGDLS and CDR2 is YYNGEE. V gave up 4 bases and J gave up 1 base, with 12 bases separating them. This CDR3 is 15 amino acids long. Here the CDR3 DNA reads TGTGCCAGCAGCCTAGCGCCCGGGTCCTACAATGAGCAGTTCTTC. Its protein product is CASSLAPGSYNEQFF.

The chain combines TRBV5-1 with TRBJ2-1, with 10 bases fitting TRBD2. V lost 4 bases to trimming and J lost 9 bases; unmatched junction nucleotides: 19. Germline loops: CDR1 SGHRS, CDR2 YFSETQ. This CDR3 contains 18 residues. CDR3 protein: CASSLPLLAGGGVGEQFF. The DNA of the CDR3 is TGCGCCAGCAGCCTGCCTTTGTTAGCGGGAGGAGGGGTTGGTGAGCAGTTCTTC.

Only one count was recorded for this clone. The chain carries TRBV27 and TRBJ2-1, with D possibly matching TRBD1 (6 bases). From germline, CDR1 is MNHEY and CDR2 SMNVEV (reference sequence). Trimming took off 3 bases at V and 6 bases at J, with 15 bases between the two ends. The CDR3 runs 15 residues. The CDR3 DNA follows: TGTGCCAGCAGTTTTACCGGGACAAGGAGCAATGAGCAGTTCTTC. The encoded protein is CASSFTGTRSNEQFF.

The J gene is TRBJ2-5, the V gene TRBV18; the match to TRBD2 covers 7 bases. With 5 bases clipped from V and 2 bases from J, the junction kept 5 bases outside the gene matches. The CDR3 is 14 amino acids. The germline CDR1 and CDR2 sequences are KGHSH and LQKENI. The DNA for the CDR3 is TGTGCCAGCTCATTGACTAGCCCGCAAGAGACCCAGTACTTC. Translated: CASSLTSPQETQYF.

The chain recombines TRBV5-4 with TRBJ2-3, with 9 bases that match TRBD2. The length of the CDR3 is 14 residues. Trimming removed 2 bases from V and 4 bases from J; junction bases left unmatched: 2. Per germline, CDR1 SGHNT and CDR2 YYREEE (reference sequence). In DNA form, the CDR3 reads TGTGCCAGCAGCTTTTTAGCGGGAGCAGATACGCAGTATTTT. It translates to CASSFLAGADTQYF.

This chain connects TRBV7-2 to TRBJ2-1; D gene unclear. Germline V gene data show CDR1 as SGHTA and CDR2 as FQGNSA. The V end was cut by 2 bases, the J end by 6 bases, with 11 bases between. There are 14 residues in the CDR3. The CDR3 reads CASSLFAVSNEQFF. The DNA of the CDR3 is TGTGCCAGCAGCTTATTCGCCGTCTCCAATGAGCAGTTCTTC. Full variable domain (missing parts from reference TRBV7-2 and TRBJ2-1): GAGVSQSPSNKVTEKGKDVELRCDPISGHTALYWYRQSLGQGLEFLIYFQGNSAPDKSGLPSDRFSAERTGGSVSTLTIQRTQQEDSAVYLCASSLFAVSNEQFFGPGTRLTVL.

This clone occurred once. This chain connects TRBV2 to TRBJ2-5; 8 bases align to TRBD2. The germline CDR1 and CDR2 sequences are SNHLY and FYNNEI. CDR3 size: 13 residues. The junction had 8 bases not matched to a gene; V was cut back by 10 bases and J by 4 bases. The CDR3: CATLAEVGETQYF. In DNA, the CDR3 is TGTGCCACACTAGCGGAGGTGGGAGAGACCCAGTACTTC.

The chain links TRBV5-1 to TRBJ2-5, with no clear D. The V end was cut by 0 bases, the J end by 0 bases, with 6 bases between. This CDR3 contains 14 residues. In germline, CDR1 is SGHRS, CDR2 YFSETQ. CDR3 loop: CASSLAPHQETQYF. CDR3 nucleotide sequence: TGCGCCAGCAGCTTGGCTCCCCACCAAGAGACCCAGTACTTC.

The chain joins TRBV28 to TRBJ2-1; D might be TRBD1 or TRBD2, each matching 5 bases. This CDR3 region has 17 residues. Germline V gene data show CDR1 as MDHEN and CDR2 as SYDVKM. The ends were cut back, 6 bases at V and 4 bases at J, with 22 bases in the middle. The CDR3 sequence is CASSGSMWDLLYNEQFF. In DNA, the CDR3 is TGTGCCAGCAGCGGTTCGATGTGGGACCTCCTATACAATGAGCAGTTCTTC.

V is TRBV5-1 and J is TRBJ1-1, with a possible D match to TRBD1 (6 bases). The CDR3 extends over 14 amino acids. The V end was cut by 4 bases, the J end by 2 bases, with 12 bases between. The V gene's germline CDR1 is SGHRS and CDR2 YFSETQ. The DNA for the CDR3 is TGCGCCAGCAGCAACCGGGACACTAACACTGAAGCTTTCTTT. Translation: CASSNRDTNTEAFF.

J is TRBJ2-3 and V is TRBV5-4; 10 positions match TRBD2. Germline trimming cut 0 bases from V and 0 bases from J; bases unmatched to any gene: 4. CDR3 length equals 17 residues. Germline V gene lookup returns CDR1 SGHNT and CDR2 YYREEE (reference sequence). The CDR3 reads CASSLGLAGVSTDTQYF. CDR3 nucleotides: TGTGCCAGCAGCTTGGGGCTAGCGGGAGTAAGCACAGATACGCAGTATTTT.

The chain combines TRBV5-5 with TRBJ1-4; D is unresolved. Trimming left V 6 bases short and J 3 bases short, with 12 bases between. The V gene's germline CDR1 is SGHKS and CDR2 YYEKEE (reference sequence). CDR3 length equals 14 residues. In DNA form, the CDR3 reads TGTGCCAGCACTGGATCGTCATCTAATGAAAAACTGTTTTTT. Amino acids: CASTGSSSNEKLFF.

The rearrangement joins TRBV5-1 to TRBJ2-3, with 9 bases that match TRBD2. Trimming cost V 4 bases and J 3 bases; bases outside gene matches: 3. The CDR3 loop spans 14 amino acids. Germline-derived CDR1 and CDR2 are SGHRS and YFSETQ. The CDR3 protein is CASSDLAGTDTQYF. The CDR3 DNA reads as TGCGCCAGCAGCGACCTAGCGGGGACAGATACGCAGTATTTT.

This chain links TRBV10-3 with TRBJ2-3; D not resolved. This CDR3 has 17 amino acids. Germline CDR1 and CDR2: ENHRY and SYGVKD. Deletions cut 4 bases from V and 0 bases from J, with 17 bases between. CDR3 DNA: TGTGCCATCAGTGTTGATTTTCACCTCTCTAGCACAGATACGCAGTATTTT. Translated: CAISVDFHLSSTDTQYF.

This chain connects TRBV23-1 to TRBJ2-1; D uncertain. TRBV23-1 falls under the ORF class, with uncertain function. Between the trimmed V and J ends, which lost 2 bases and 6 bases, there was a span of 17 bases. This CDR3 has 16 residues. The CDR3, as DNA: TGCGCCAGCAGTCAAGGAGAATGGGTGGCCTCCAATGAGCAGTTCTTC. Translation gives CASSQGEWVASNEQFF.

The chain links TRBV6-6 to TRBJ2-7, with 8 bases lining up with TRBD1. J gave up 3 bases and V 5 bases, and 9 bases lay outside the gene matches. The CDR3 loop spans 15 amino acids. From germline, CDR1 is MNHNY and CDR2 SVGAGI (reference sequence). In DNA form, the CDR3 reads TGTGCCAGCAGTAAATCACAGGGGGAAAACTACGAGCAGTACTTC. The encoded protein is CASSKSQGENYEQYF.

The V gene is TRBV7-2, the J gene TRBJ2-1; 15 nucleotides align to TRBD2. V trimming: 2 bases; J trimming: 7 bases; junction bases outside the gene matches: 9. CDR3 length: 18 amino acids. Germline values: CDR1 SGHTA, CDR2 FQGNSA. The CDR3 protein is CASSLPIFGLAGGNEQFF. The CDR3 region has the DNA TGTGCCAGCAGCTTACCTATCTTCGGACTAGCGGGAGGGAATGAGCAGTTCTTC.

J is TRBJ2-2 and V is TRBV19; D is ambiguous. V gave up 6 bases and J gave up 1 base, with 9 bases separating them. There are 14 residues in the CDR3. CDR1 and CDR2 (germline): LNHDA, SQIVND (reference sequence). CDR3 amino acids: CASSVSENTGELFF. The CDR3 DNA reads TGTGCCAGTAGCGTCTCAGAGAACACCGGGGAGCTGTTTTTT.

This CDR3 reads CASSLALVADNEQFF. In nucleotides, the CDR3 is TGCGCCAGCAGCTTGGCCTTGGTAGCGGACAATGAGCAGTTCTTC. The chain joins TRBV5-1 to TRBJ2-1, with D perhaps TRBD2 (6 bases). Germline CDR1 reads SGHRS; CDR2 reads YFSETQ. V was clipped by 0 bases and J by 5 bases, with 12 bases between them. This CDR3 contains 15 residues.

V usage is TRBV6-1 and J usage is TRBJ2-1, with D maybe TRBD1 (6 bases). Germline V gene lookup returns CDR1 MNHNS and CDR2 SASEGT. Trimming removed 4 bases at V and 0 bases at J, with 10 bases between. This CDR3 region has 15 residues. The CDR3 sequence is CASSGRGSSYNEQFF. DNA for the CDR3: TGTGCCAGCAGTGGCAGGGGAAGCTCCTACAATGAGCAGTTCTTC.

The V and J genes are TRBV18 and TRBJ1-4, with D uncertain. Germline assignment: CDR1 KGHSH and CDR2 LQKENI. This CDR3 comprises 14 residues. The V end lost 0 bases, the J end lost 5 bases, and 7 bases lay between the germline ends. CDR3 residues: CASSPPGRNEKLFF. CDR3 coding DNA: TGTGCCAGCTCACCACCGGGCAGAAATGAAAAACTGTTTTTT.

This clone was recorded only once. V is TRBV5-4 and J is TRBJ2-1; TRBD1 matches 7 bases. Losses at the gene ends were 0 bases for V and 6 bases for J; bases not matched to a gene: 6. Germline V CDR1 and CDR2: SGHNT, YYREEE (reference sequence). This CDR3 has 15 amino acids. Here the CDR3 DNA reads TGTGCCAGCAGCTTGGGGCAGGGGGTGCCCAATGAGCAGTTCTTC. This gives the protein CASSLGQGVPNEQFF.